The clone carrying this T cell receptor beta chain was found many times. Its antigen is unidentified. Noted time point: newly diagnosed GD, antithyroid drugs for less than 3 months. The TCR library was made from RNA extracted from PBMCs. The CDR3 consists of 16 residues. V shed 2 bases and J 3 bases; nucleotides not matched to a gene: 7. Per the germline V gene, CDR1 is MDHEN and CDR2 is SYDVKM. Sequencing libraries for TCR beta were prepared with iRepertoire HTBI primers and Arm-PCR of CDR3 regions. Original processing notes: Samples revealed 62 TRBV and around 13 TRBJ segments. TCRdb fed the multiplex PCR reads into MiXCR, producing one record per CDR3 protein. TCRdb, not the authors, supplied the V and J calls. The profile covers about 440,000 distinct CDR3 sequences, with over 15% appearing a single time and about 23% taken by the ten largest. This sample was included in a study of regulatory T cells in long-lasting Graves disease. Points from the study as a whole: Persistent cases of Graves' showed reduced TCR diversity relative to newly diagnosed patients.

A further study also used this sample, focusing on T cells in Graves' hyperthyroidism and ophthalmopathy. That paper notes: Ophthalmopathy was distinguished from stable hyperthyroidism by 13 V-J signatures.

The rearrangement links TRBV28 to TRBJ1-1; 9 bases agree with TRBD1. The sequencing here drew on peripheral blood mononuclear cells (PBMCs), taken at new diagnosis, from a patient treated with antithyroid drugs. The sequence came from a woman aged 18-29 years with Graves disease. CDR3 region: CASSLRQGVGDTEAFF. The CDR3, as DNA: TGTGCCAGCAGTTTAAGACAGGGGGTCGGGGACACTGAAGCTTTCTTT.